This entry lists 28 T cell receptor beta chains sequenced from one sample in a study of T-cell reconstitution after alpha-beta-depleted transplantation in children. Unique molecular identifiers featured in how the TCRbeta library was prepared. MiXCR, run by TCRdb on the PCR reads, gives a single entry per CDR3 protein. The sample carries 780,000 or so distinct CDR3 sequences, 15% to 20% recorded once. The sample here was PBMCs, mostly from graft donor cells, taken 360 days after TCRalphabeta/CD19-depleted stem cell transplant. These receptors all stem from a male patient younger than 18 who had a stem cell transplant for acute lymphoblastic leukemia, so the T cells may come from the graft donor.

The CDR3 loop is CSARSQIHSPTNEKLFF. The CDR3 bases are TGCAGTGCTAGATCGCAGATCCACAGTCCAACTAATGAAAAACTGTTTTTT. The rearrangement joins TRBV20-1 to TRBJ1-4; D unresolved. V lost 2 bases and J lost 0, with 16 bases in between. CDR1 and CDR2 from the germline V gene are DFQATT and SNEGSKA (reference sequence). CDR3 length: 17 amino acids.

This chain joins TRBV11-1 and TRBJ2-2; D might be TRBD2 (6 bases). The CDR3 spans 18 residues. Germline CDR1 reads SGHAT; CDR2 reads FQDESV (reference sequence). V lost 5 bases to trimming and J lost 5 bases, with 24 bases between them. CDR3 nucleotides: TGTGCCAGCAGCCCCGCAAGGGAGGATAAGAAGAGGACCGGGGAGCTGTTTTTT. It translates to CASSPAREDKKRTGELFF.

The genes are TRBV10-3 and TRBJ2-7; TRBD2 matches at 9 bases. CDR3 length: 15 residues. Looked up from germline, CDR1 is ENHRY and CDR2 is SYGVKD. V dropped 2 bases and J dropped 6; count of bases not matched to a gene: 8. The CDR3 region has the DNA TGTGCCATCAGTGAGGGAGGCGGGAGGGCCCTCGAGCAGTACTTC. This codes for CAISEGGGRALEQYF.

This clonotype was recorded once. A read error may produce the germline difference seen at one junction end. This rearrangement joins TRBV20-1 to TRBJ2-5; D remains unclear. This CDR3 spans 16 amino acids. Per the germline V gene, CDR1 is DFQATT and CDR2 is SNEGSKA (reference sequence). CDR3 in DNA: TGCTGTGCTAGAGATCAAAGCGACACCGACCAAGAGACCCAGTACTTC. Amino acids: CCARDQSDTDQETQYF.

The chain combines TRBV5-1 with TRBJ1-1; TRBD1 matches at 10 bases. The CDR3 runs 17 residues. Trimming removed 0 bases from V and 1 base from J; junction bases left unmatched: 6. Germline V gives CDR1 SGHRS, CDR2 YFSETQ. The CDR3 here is CASSLGTGGLKNTEAFF. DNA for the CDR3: TGCGCCAGCAGCTTGGGGACAGGGGGTCTTAAGAACACTGAAGCTTTCTTT.

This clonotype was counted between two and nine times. The chain's CDR3 is CASSETRGETQYF. The DNA of the CDR3 is TGTGCCAGCAGTGAAACGAGAGGGGAGACCCAGTACTTC. The chain uses TRBV6-4 and TRBJ2-5; the D gene is possibly TRBD2 (5 bases). CDR3 length: 13 amino acids. CDR1 and CDR2 from the germline V gene are MRHNA and SNTAGT. The V end was cut by 3 bases, the J end by 5 bases, with 10 bases between.

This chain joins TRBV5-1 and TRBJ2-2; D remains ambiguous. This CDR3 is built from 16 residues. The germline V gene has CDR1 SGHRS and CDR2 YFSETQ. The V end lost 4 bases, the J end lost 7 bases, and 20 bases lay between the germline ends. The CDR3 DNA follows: TGCGCCAGCAGCCCACCGGGCCTCAACTTGGTCGGGGAGCTGTTTTTT. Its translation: CASSPPGLNLVGELFF.

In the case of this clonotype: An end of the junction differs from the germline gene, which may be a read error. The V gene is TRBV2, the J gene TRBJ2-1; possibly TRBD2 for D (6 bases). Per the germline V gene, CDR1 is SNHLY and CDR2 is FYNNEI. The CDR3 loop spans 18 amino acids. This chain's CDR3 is CTSCLAAGWWLHNNEQFF. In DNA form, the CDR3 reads TGTACCAGCTGCTTAGCGGCAGGGTGGTGGTTACACAACAATGAGCAGTTCTTC.

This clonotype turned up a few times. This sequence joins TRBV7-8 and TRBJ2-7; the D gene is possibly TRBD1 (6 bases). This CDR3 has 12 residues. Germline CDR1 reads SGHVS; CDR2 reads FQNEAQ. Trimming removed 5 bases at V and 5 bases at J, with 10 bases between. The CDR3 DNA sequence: TGTGCCAGCAGCATAGACAGGAACGAGCAGTACTTC. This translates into CASSIDRNEQYF. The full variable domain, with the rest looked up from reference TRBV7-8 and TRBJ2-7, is GAGVSQSPRYKVAKRGQDVALRCDPISGHVSLFWYQQALGQGPEFLTYFQNEAQLDKSGLPSDRFFAERPEGSVSTLKIQRTQQEDSAVYLCASSIDRNEQYFGPGTRLTVT.

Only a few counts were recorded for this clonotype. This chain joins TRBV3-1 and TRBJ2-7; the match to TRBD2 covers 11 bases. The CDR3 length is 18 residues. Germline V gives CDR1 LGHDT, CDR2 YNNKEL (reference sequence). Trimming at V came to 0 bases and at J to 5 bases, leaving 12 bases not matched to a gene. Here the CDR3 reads CASSQEKLAGAASDEQYF. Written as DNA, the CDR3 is TGTGCCAGCAGCCAAGAGAAACTAGCGGGAGCGGCGAGTGACGAGCAGTACTTC.

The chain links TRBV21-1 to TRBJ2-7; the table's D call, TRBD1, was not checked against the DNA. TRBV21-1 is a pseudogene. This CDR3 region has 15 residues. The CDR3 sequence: CASSKPGGTRAEQYF. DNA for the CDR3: TGTGCCAGCAGCAAACCGGGTGGAACCCGGGCCGAGCAGTACTTC.

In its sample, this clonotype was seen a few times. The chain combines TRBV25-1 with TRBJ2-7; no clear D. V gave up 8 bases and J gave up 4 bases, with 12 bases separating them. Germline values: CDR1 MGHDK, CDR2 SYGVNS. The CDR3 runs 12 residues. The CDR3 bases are TGTGCCAGCGGGCTAAGTGGATACGAGCAGTACTTC. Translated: CASGLSGYEQYF.

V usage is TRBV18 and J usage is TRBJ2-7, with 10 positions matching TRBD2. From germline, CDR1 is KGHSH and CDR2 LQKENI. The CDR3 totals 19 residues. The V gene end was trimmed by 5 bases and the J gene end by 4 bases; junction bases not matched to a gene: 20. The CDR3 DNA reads TGTGCCAGCTCATCCCGTGGACTAGCGGCCCCCCCAGGAGTTTACGAGCAGTACTTC. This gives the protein CASSSRGLAAPPGVYEQYF.

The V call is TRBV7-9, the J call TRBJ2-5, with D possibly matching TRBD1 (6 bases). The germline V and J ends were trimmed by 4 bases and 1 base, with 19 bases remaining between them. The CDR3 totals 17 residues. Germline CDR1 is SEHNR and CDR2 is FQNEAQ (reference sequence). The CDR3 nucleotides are TGTGCCAGCAGCTCCGGCAGGGTCCGGGACACCCAAGAGACCCAGTACTTC. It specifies CASSSGRVRDTQETQYF.

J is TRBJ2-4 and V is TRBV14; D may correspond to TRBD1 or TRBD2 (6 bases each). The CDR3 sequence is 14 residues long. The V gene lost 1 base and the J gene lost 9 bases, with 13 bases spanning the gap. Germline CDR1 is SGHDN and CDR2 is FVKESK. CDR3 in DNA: TGTGCCAGCAGCCAAGTGACTAGAGGGGGCATTCAGTACTTC. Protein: CASSQVTRGGIQYF.

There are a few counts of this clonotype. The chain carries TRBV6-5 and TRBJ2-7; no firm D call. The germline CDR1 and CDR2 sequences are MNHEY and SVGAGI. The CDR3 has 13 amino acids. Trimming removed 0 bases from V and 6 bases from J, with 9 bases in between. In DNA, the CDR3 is TGTGCCAGCAGTTACTCCGGGTTGGGCGAGCAGTACTTC. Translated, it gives CASSYSGLGEQYF.

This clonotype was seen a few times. CDR3 protein: CASSWAAGHEQYF. In DNA form, the CDR3 reads TGTGCCAGCAGTTGGGCGGCGGGCCACGAGCAGTACTTC. The V call is TRBV27, the J call TRBJ2-7; D may be TRBD2 (5 bases). The CDR3 contains 13 residues. Germline CDR1 is MNHEY and CDR2 is SMNVEV (reference sequence). V was shortened by 4 bases and J by 5 bases, with 12 bases between the two germline ends.

This CDR3 is CASSQGSPSGVFSYEQYF. CDR3 nucleotides: TGCGCCAGCAGCCAAGGTTCCCCTAGCGGGGTCTTCTCCTACGAGCAGTACTTC. V usage is TRBV4-1 and J usage is TRBJ2-7; 9 bases align to TRBD2. CDR1 is MGHRA, CDR2 YSYEKL, per germline. The CDR3 extends over 18 amino acids. V gave up 1 base and J gave up 0 bases; unmatched junction bases: 10.

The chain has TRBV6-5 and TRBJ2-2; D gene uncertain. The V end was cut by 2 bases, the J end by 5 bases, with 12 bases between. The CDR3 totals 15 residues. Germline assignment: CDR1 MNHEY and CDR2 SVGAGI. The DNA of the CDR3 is TGTGCCAGCAGTTACGAGACACTCCGGACCGGGGAGCTGTTTTTT. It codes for CASSYETLRTGELFF.

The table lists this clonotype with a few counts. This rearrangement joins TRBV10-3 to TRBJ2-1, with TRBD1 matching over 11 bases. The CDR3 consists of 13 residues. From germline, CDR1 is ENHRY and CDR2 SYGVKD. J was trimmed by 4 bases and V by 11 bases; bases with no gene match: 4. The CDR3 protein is CAGGQGAYNEQFF. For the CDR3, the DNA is TGTGCCGGCGGACAGGGGGCTTACAATGAGCAGTTCTTC.

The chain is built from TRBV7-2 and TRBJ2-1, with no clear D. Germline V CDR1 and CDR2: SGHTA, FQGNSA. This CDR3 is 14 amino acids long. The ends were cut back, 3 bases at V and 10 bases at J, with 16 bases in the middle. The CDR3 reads CASSLTTLRSEQFF. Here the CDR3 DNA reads TGTGCCAGCAGCTTGACGACCCTGCGATCGGAGCAGTTCTTC.

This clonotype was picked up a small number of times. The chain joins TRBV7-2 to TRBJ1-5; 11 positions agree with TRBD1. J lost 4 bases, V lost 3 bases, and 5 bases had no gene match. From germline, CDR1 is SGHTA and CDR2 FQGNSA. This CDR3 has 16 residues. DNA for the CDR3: TGTGCCAGCAGCTTTCCCGGGACAGGGGGTAATCAGCCCCAGCATTTT. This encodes CASSFPGTGGNQPQHF.

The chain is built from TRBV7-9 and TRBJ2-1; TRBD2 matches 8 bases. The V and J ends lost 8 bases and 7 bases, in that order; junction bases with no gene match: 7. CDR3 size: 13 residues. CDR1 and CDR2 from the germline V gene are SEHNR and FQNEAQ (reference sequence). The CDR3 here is CASHSGIRNEQFF. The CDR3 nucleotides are TGTGCCAGCCATAGCGGGATAAGGAATGAGCAGTTCTTC.

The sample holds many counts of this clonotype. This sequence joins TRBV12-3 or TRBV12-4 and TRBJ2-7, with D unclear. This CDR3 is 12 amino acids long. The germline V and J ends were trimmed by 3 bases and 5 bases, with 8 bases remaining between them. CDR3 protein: CASSFRVHEQYF. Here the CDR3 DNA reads TGTGCCAGCAGTTTTCGAGTCCACGAGCAGTACTTC.

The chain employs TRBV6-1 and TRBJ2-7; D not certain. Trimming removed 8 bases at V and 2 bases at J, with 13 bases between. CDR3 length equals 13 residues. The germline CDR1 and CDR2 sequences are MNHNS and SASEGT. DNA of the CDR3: TGTGCCAGCCTTCAAACAGCAACCTACGAGCAGTACTTC. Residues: CASLQTATYEQYF.

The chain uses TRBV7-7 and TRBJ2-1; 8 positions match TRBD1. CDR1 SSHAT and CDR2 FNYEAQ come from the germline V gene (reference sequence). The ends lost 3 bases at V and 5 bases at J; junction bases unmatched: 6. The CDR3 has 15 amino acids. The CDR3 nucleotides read TGTGCCAGCAGCTTTGGTCCGACAGGGGACAATGAGCAGTTCTTC. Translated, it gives CASSFGPTGDNEQFF.

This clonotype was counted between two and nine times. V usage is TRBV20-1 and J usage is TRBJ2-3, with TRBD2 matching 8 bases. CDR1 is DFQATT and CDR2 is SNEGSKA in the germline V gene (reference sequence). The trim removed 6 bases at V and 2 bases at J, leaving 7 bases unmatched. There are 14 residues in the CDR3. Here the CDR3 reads CSAKLAEYTDTQYF. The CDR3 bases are TGCAGTGCCAAACTAGCGGAATACACAGATACGCAGTATTTT.

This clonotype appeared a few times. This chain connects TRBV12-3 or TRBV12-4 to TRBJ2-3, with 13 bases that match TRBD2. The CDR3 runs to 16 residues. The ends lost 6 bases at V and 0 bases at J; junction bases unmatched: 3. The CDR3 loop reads CASRTSGRMSTDTQYF. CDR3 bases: TGTGCCAGCAGGACTAGCGGGAGGATGAGCACAGATACGCAGTATTTT.